This entry lists 19 T cell receptor beta chains sequenced from one sample in a study of cytomegalovirus exposure and HLA in healthy donors. PCR was performed using 60 Vbeta and 13 Jbeta primers. Sequencing was performed with immunoSEQ multiplex PCR; in TCRdb, only in-frame clones are kept and a portion is missing. The table has 97,000 or so clones, about three fifths seen once. Material for sequencing was PBMCs. These receptors were collected from a human donor in good health.

This clone was observed a handful of times. The V gene is TRBV6-6, the J gene TRBJ2-2; TRBD2 might be the D (6 bases). V was cut by 3 bases and J by 7 bases, with 12 bases left in between. Per the germline V gene, CDR1 is MNHNY and CDR2 is SVGAGI (reference sequence). The CDR3 length is 14 residues. The CDR3 bases are TGTGCCAGCAGTTATTCTAGGGGAGGCGGGGAGCTGTTTTTT. Protein product: CASSYSRGGGELFF.

This rearrangement joins TRBV5-1 to TRBJ1-5; tentatively, D is TRBD1 (5 bases). The V and J ends lost 0 bases and 7 bases respectively, with 14 bases between them. The CDR3 is 15 residues long. Germline CDR1 is SGHRS and CDR2 is YFSETQ. The CDR3 nucleotides read TGCGCCAGCAGCTTGGGTTGGGGAGGGGACCAGCCCCAGCATTTT. Encoded protein: CASSLGWGGDQPQHF. The whole variable domain, remainder taken from reference TRBV5-1 and TRBJ1-5, is KAGVTQTPRYLIKTRGQQVTLSCSPISGHRSVSWYQQTPGQGLQFLFEYFSETQRNKGNFPGRFSGRQFSNSRSEMNVSTLELGDSALYLCASSLGWGGDQPQHFGDGTRLSIL.

This clone appeared a few times. This chain connects TRBV25-1 to TRBJ2-1; TRBD1 agrees at 7 bases. J was trimmed by 9 bases and V by 8 bases; bases with no gene match: 10. This CDR3 is 13 amino acids long. The germline V gene has CDR1 MGHDK and CDR2 SYGVNS. The CDR3 here is CASRKSPGGEQFF. The CDR3 nucleotides read TGTGCCAGCCGTAAGTCCCCAGGGGGTGAGCAGTTCTTC.

This clone has only one observation. The V and J genes are TRBV6-5 and TRBJ2-1, with TRBD1 identical over 10 bases. V trimming: 5 bases; J trimming: 7 bases; junction bases outside the gene matches: 2. Germline V gives CDR1 MNHEY, CDR2 SVGAGI. This CDR3 is 13 amino acids long. The CDR3 protein is CASSLGQGNEQFF. CDR3 sequence (DNA): TGTGCCAGCAGTCTGGGACAGGGGAATGAGCAGTTCTTC.

The chain links TRBV6-1 to TRBJ2-3, with a weak D call TRBD2 (6 bases). Between the trimmed V and J ends, which lost 1 base and 2 bases, there was a span of 13 bases. CDR3 length: 16 amino acids. Germline-derived CDR1 and CDR2 are MNHNS and SASEGT. CDR3: CASSEVGGGYTDTQYF. CDR3 coding DNA: TGTGCCAGCAGTGAAGTGGGTGGGGGGTACACAGATACGCAGTATTTT.

V and J are TRBV2 and TRBJ1-5, with D maybe TRBD1 (5 bases). Germline V gene sequence: CDR1 SNHLY, CDR2 FYNNEI. V gave up 3 bases and J gave up 5 bases, with 14 bases separating them. CDR3 length equals 15 residues. The DNA for the CDR3 is TGTGCCAGCAGTGATGGGTCGGGGGGTTATCAGCCCCAGCATTTT. Protein: CASSDGSGGYQPQHF. Looking up the rest from reference TRBV2 and TRBJ1-5 gives the full variable domain: EPEVTQTPSHQVTQMGQEVILRCVPISNHLYFYWYRQILGQKVEFLVSFYNNEISEKSEIFDDQFSVERPDGSNFTLKIRSTKLEDSAMYFCASSDGSGGYQPQHFGDGTRLSIL.

DNA of the CDR3: TGTGCCAGCTGTCGGACAGGGAGGGGAAACACCATATATTTT. Protein product: CASCRTGRGNTIYF. The chain combines TRBV7-2 with TRBJ1-3; 8 positions match TRBD1. Looked up from germline, CDR1 is SGHTA and CDR2 is FQGNSA. CDR3 size: 14 residues. V was pared by 8 bases and J by 4 bases, with 7 bases of the junction left unmatched. The variable domain in full, with the rest retrieved from reference TRBV7-2 and TRBJ1-3, is GAGVSQSPSNKVTEKGKDVELRCDPISGHTALYWYRQSLGQGLEFLIYFQGNSAPDKSGLPSDRFSAERTGGSVSTLTIQRTQQEDSAVYLCASCRTGRGNTIYFGEGSWLTVV.

The V and J genes are TRBV14 and TRBJ2-1, with a tentative D call TRBD2 (6 bases). Trimming left V 4 bases short and J 7 bases short, with 17 bases between. Germline CDR1 SGHDN, CDR2 FVKESK. The CDR3 is made up of 15 amino acids. This CDR3 reads CASSRETSRVNEQFF. The CDR3 DNA reads as TGTGCCAGCAGCCGAGAGACTAGTCGTGTGAATGAGCAGTTCTTC.

V usage is TRBV18 and J usage is TRBJ2-1; 14 bases match TRBD2. Trimming took 3 bases from V and 9 from J; bases not matched to a gene: 4. The CDR3 length is 15 residues. Germline loops: CDR1 KGHSH, CDR2 LQKENI. In nucleotides, the CDR3 is TGTGCCAGCTCACCGGGACTAGCGGGAGAGGGTGAGCAGTTCTTC. Amino acid sequence: CASSPGLAGEGEQFF.

In its sample, this clone was seen a few times. The chain uses TRBV19 and TRBJ2-1; 8 bases agree with TRBD1. V trimming: 8 bases; J trimming: 4 bases; junction bases outside the gene matches: 10. The germline gives CDR1 LNHDA, CDR2 SQIVND (reference sequence). The CDR3 consists of 15 residues. CDR3 residues: CASYDRGGGYNEQFF. Here the CDR3 DNA reads TGTGCCAGTTACGACAGGGGAGGAGGGTACAATGAGCAGTTCTTC.

The chain is built from TRBV19 and TRBJ1-2, with TRBD1 identical over 7 bases. V was pared by 6 bases and J by 5 bases, with 12 bases of the junction left unmatched. This CDR3 has 15 residues. CDR1 and CDR2 from the germline V gene are LNHDA and SQIVND (reference sequence). For the CDR3, the DNA is TGTGCCAGTAGAGTCGGGGGACAGTCAGCATATGGCTACACCTTC. This gives the protein CASRVGGQSAYGYTF.

J is TRBJ2-5 and V is TRBV4-1, with 7 bases lining up with TRBD1. The end of the DNA aligns better with TRBJ2-7, so the J call may be wrong. The CDR3 contains 15 residues. Looked up from germline, CDR1 is MGHRA and CDR2 is YSYEKL. The CDR3 loop reads CASSQGTGTVYEQYF. DNA for the CDR3: TGCGCCAGCAGCCAGGGAACCGGGACAGTCTACGAGCAGTACTTC.

The chain has TRBV18 and TRBJ2-3; no clear D. The CDR3 spans 12 residues. Trimming removed 3 bases from V and 4 bases from J, with 5 bases in between. CDR1 and CDR2 (germline): KGHSH, LQKENI. The CDR3 spells CASSPRADTQYF. CDR3 bases: TGTGCCAGCTCACCTAGAGCAGATACGCAGTATTTT.

The V and J genes are TRBV18 and TRBJ2-7, with D perhaps matching TRBD2 (7 bases). Deletions cut 0 bases from V and 4 bases from J, with 16 bases between. This CDR3 contains 16 residues. Germline V gives CDR1 KGHSH, CDR2 LQKENI. In DNA form, the CDR3 reads TGTGCCAGCTCACCACCGGGCATACGGGGGGCTTACGAGCAGTACTTC. Translating it yields CASSPPGIRGAYEQYF.

This sequence joins TRBV6-1 and TRBJ1-2; maybe TRBD1 (6 bases). Trimming cost V 5 bases and J 4 bases, with 17 bases left between them. The CDR3 has 15 residues. Germline-derived CDR1 and CDR2 are MNHNS and SASEGT. The CDR3 DNA reads TGTGCCAGCAGTACCCCTACAGGGTGGGGCTATGGCTACACCTTC. Amino acids: CASSTPTGWGYGYTF.

This clone has a handful of counts. The chain is built from TRBV7-9 and TRBJ2-4, with a weak D call TRBD1 (5 bases). This CDR3 has 13 amino acids. The germline CDR1 and CDR2 sequences are SEHNR and FQNEAQ (reference sequence). The V gene lost 5 bases and the J gene lost 7 bases, with 12 bases spanning the gap. CDR3 DNA: TGTGCCAGCAGCACCTCAGGGTCGAACATTCAGTACTTC. It yields the protein CASSTSGSNIQYF.

The chain recombines TRBV5-1 with TRBJ2-3, with no clear D. Germline CDR1 SGHRS, CDR2 YFSETQ. V lost 5 bases and J 0 bases, leaving 10 bases between the germline ends. The CDR3 sequence is 14 residues long. CDR3 region: CASRPVKSTDTQYF. DNA of the CDR3: TGCGCCAGCAGGCCAGTTAAGAGCACAGATACGCAGTATTTT. Full variable domain (missing parts from reference TRBV5-1 and TRBJ2-3): KAGVTQTPRYLIKTRGQQVTLSCSPISGHRSVSWYQQTPGQGLQFLFEYFSETQRNKGNFPGRFSGRQFSNSRSEMNVSTLELGDSALYLCASRPVKSTDTQYFGPGTRLTVL.

This clone came up a few times. This chain joins TRBV19 and TRBJ2-7; 14 bases map to TRBD2. The CDR3 runs to 14 residues. Looked up from germline, CDR1 is LNHDA and CDR2 is SQIVND (reference sequence). Losses at the gene ends were 3 bases for V and 6 bases for J; bases not matched to a gene: 1. The CDR3 DNA is TGTGCCAGTAGTATCGGGACTAGCGGGAGCGAGCAGTACTTC. It yields the protein CASSIGTSGSEQYF.

This sequence joins TRBV11-2 and TRBJ2-7, with TRBD1 identical over 8 bases. The CDR3 totals 13 residues. V gave up 5 bases and J gave up 6 bases; unmatched junction bases: 6. The germline V gene has CDR1 SGHAT and CDR2 FQNNGV. This chain's CDR3 is CASSRTGLIEQYF. In nucleotides, the CDR3 is TGTGCCAGCAGCCGGACAGGGTTGATCGAGCAGTACTTC.